A single sample gave rise to the 13 T cell receptor beta chains below, sequenced in a study of T cells in localized non-small cell lung cancer. The protocol was immunoSEQ multiplex PCR, while the TCRdb copy is restricted to in-frame clones and leaves out a portion. The sample lists nearly 35,000 clones, about nine tenths occurring once. Sequenced material: peripheral blood, taken before any cancer treatment. The receptors derive from a woman aged 40-75 years with stage I lung adenocarcinoma.

V and J are TRBV2 and TRBJ2-7, with unresolved D. The CDR3 runs to 12 residues. V shed 1 base and J shed 4 bases, with 5 bases lying between them. Germline-derived CDR1 and CDR2 are SNHLY and FYNNEI. Here the CDR3 DNA reads TGTGCCAGCAGTGAAGAAGGGTACGAGCAGTACTTC. Its protein product is CASSEEGYEQYF.

V usage is TRBV5-1 and J usage is TRBJ1-1; possible D gene TRBD1, 5 bases. CDR1 SGHRS and CDR2 YFSETQ come from the germline V gene. This CDR3 region has 18 residues. The V end lost 4 bases, the J end lost 2 bases, and 24 bases lay between the germline ends. CDR3 in amino acids: CASSLGTSSRGRNTEAFF. The CDR3 DNA follows: TGCGCCAGCAGCCTCGGGACTTCTTCCCGGGGGAGAAACACTGAAGCTTTCTTT.

The V and J genes are TRBV6-1 and TRBJ2-2; the match to TRBD2 covers 11 bases. Per the germline V gene, CDR1 is MNHNS and CDR2 is SASEGT. This CDR3 has 15 amino acids. Unmatched junction bases numbered 7, after V lost 7 bases and J lost 6 bases. The CDR3 here is CASTGLAGGPGELFF. CDR3 DNA sequence: TGTGCCAGCACGGGGTTAGCGGGGGGGCCCGGGGAGCTGTTTTTT.

This sequence joins TRBV5-1 and TRBJ2-7; D possibly corresponds to TRBD1 (6 bases). The CDR3 extends over 14 amino acids. V was shortened by 4 bases and J by 4 bases, with 15 bases between the two germline ends. Per germline, CDR1 SGHRS and CDR2 YFSETQ. The chain's CDR3 is CASSGAGAKYEQYF. CDR3 DNA: TGCGCCAGCAGCGGGGCAGGGGCAAAGTACGAGCAGTACTTC.

The rearrangement uses TRBV30 and TRBJ2-1; 11 bases line up with TRBD2. The CDR3 runs 17 residues. The V and J ends lost 4 bases and 8 bases, in that order; junction bases with no gene match: 16. Germline V gene data show CDR1 as GTSNPN and CDR2 as SVGIG (reference sequence). The CDR3 region is CAWNGKLAGAPGDEQFF. CDR3 nucleotides: TGTGCCTGGAATGGGAAACTAGCGGGGGCCCCGGGGGATGAGCAGTTCTTC.

The V and J genes are TRBV18 and TRBJ1-5; a weak D match, TRBD1 (6 bases). Looked up from germline, CDR1 is KGHSH and CDR2 is LQKENI. CDR3 length: 13 amino acids. Trimming took off 4 bases at V and 6 bases at J, with 10 bases between the two ends. The CDR3 region has the DNA TGTGCCAGCTCACTCGGACAGTTTCAGCCCCAGCATTTT. Its protein is CASSLGQFQPQHF.

The rearrangement joins TRBV9 to TRBJ1-4, with 9 nucleotides matching TRBD1. CDR3 length equals 15 residues. Germline assignment: CDR1 SGDLS and CDR2 YYNGEE. The trim removed 2 bases at V and 8 bases at J, leaving 7 bases unmatched. DNA of the CDR3: TGTGCCAGCAGCGTGACGGACAGGGGATTCGAAAAACTGTTTTTT. It codes for CASSVTDRGFEKLFF.

J is TRBJ2-2 and V is TRBV9; perhaps TRBD2 as D (6 bases). CDR1 and CDR2 from the germline V gene are SGDLS and YYNGEE. The length of the CDR3 is 15 residues. The V gene lost 3 bases and the J gene lost 10 bases, with 19 bases spanning the gap. The CDR3, as DNA: TGTGCCAGCAGCGCGACGGGACTCGGGGGTTTGGAGCTGTTTTTT. Its protein product is CASSATGLGGLELFF.

V is TRBV7-9 and J is TRBJ1-2, with D uncertain. The V gene's germline CDR1 is SEHNR and CDR2 FQNEAQ (reference sequence). The CDR3 length is 15 residues. V gave up 5 bases and J gave up 3 bases, with 16 bases separating them. The CDR3 nucleotides are TGTGCCAGCAGCCCCGCCATGGTCGGAGACTATGGCTACACCTTC. Encoded protein: CASSPAMVGDYGYTF.

J is TRBJ1-1 and V is TRBV5-1; 12 bases are a match to TRBD1. The CDR3 length is 15 residues. In germline, CDR1 is SGHRS, CDR2 YFSETQ. V lost 5 bases, J lost 5 bases, and 7 bases stayed unmatched. The CDR3 protein is CASRSGQGARTEAFF. In DNA, the CDR3 is TGCGCCAGCAGGTCGGGACAGGGGGCGCGGACTGAAGCTTTCTTT.

This chain uses TRBV11-3 with TRBJ2-7; 9 bases are a match to TRBD1. The V gene end was trimmed by 1 base and the J gene end by 6 bases; junction bases not matched to a gene: 4. This CDR3 region has 14 residues. Germline assignment: CDR1 SGHNT and CDR2 YENEEA. The CDR3 sequence is CASSLGGQGFEQYF. CDR3 sequence (DNA): TGTGCCAGCAGCTTAGGGGGACAGGGTTTCGAGCAGTACTTC.

V is TRBV11-3 and J is TRBJ2-7; D call uncertain. Germline lookup yields CDR1 SGHNT and CDR2 YENEEA. The CDR3 consists of 15 residues. Between the trimmed V and J ends, which lost 3 bases and 3 bases, there was a span of 15 bases. The CDR3 sequence is CASSFSPEDYYEQYF. The DNA of the CDR3 is TGTGCCAGCAGCTTTTCTCCAGAGGATTACTACGAGCAGTACTTC.

The CDR3: CASSVEPGPYSGANVLTF. The DNA of the CDR3 is TGTGCCAGCAGCGTAGAACCAGGGCCATACTCTGGGGCCAACGTCCTGACTTTC. V usage is TRBV9 and J usage is TRBJ2-6, with TRBD1 as a possible D gene (5 bases). The CDR3 has 18 amino acids. Trimming pared 0 bases from V and 0 bases from J, leaving 13 bases between. Germline CDR1 reads SGDLS; CDR2 reads YYNGEE.